This paragraph covers one T cell receptor (beta chain) sequence. What it binds is unknown. The data derive from a study of CD8 T cells in Susac syndrome. For the study at large: Among the sequenced Susac syndrome patients, roughly 6 had active disease while under ten were in remission. Patients with Susac syndrome were, at the time of blood collection, therapy-naive, maintained on corticosteroids, or maintained on intravenous immunoglobulin alone.

The study, taken as a whole, reports: It was in TEMRA cells and active patients that Susac CD8+ clonal expansion peaked.

The authors reverse transcribed roughly 0.5 to 1 ug RNA with random hexamers. Via MiXCR, TCRdb re-called the immunoSEQ multiplex PCR reads, giving one row per CDR3 protein. This table holds roughly 150,000 distinct CDR3 sequences, roughly 94% found once. J lost 1 base, V lost 2 bases, and 6 bases had no gene match. Germline V gene lookup returns CDR1 PRHDT and CDR2 FYEKMQ (reference sequence). This CDR3 has 17 amino acids. From blood CD8+ and CD4+ T cells, TCR beta sequences were generated. Sequencing was performed on CD8+ T cells from PBMCs. This chain joins TRBV13 and TRBJ2-1, with TRBD2 matching 9 bases. The sequence was collected from a human donor with Susac syndrome. CDR3 loop: CASSLWVREGSYNEQFF. The CDR3 DNA sequence: TGTGCCAGCAGCTTATGGGTGCGGGAGGGTTCCTACAATGAGCAGTTCTTC.